The 20 T cell receptor beta chains below all came from one sample that was sequenced in a study of PD-L1 blockade in urothelial cancer. Measured with immunoSEQ multiplex PCR; TCRdb has only the in-frame clones, and not every one. The sample records around 40,000 clones, 80% to 90% being singletons. Specimen: PBMCs, collected around atezolizumab (anti-PD-L1) treatment. These receptor sequences come from a man aged 60-69 years with urothelial cancer.

The gene calls are TRBV10-2 and TRBJ2-5, with D possibly being TRBD2 (5 bases). The ends were cut back, 1 base at V and 5 bases at J, with 14 bases in the middle. CDR3 size: 15 residues. Germline V gene lookup returns CDR1 WSHSY and CDR2 SAAADI. CDR3 sequence reads: CASSEWVSEEETQYF. CDR3 coding DNA: TGCGCCAGCAGTGAGTGGGTTAGCGAGGAGGAGACCCAGTACTTC.

This rearrangement joins TRBV7-7 to TRBJ2-3, with D possibly matching TRBD1 (6 bases). V dropped 1 base and J dropped 8 bases, with 16 bases sitting between them. Germline V gene lookup returns CDR1 SSHAT and CDR2 FNYEAQ (reference sequence). The CDR3 extends over 15 amino acids. For the CDR3, the DNA is TGTGCCAGCAGCTTAGGAACTGCAGGGGATGGTACGCAGTATTTT. This codes for CASSLGTAGDGTQYF.

This chain joins TRBV5-1 and TRBJ1-5; D is ambiguous. The length of the CDR3 is 14 residues. Germline V gene lookup returns CDR1 SGHRS and CDR2 YFSETQ. Trimming removed 6 bases at V and 0 bases at J, with 10 bases between. CDR3 sequence (DNA): TGCGCCAGCATTGGACGGGATAGCAATCAGCCCCAGCATTTT. Residues: CASIGRDSNQPQHF.

The genes are TRBV9 and TRBJ1-6; D perhaps matches TRBD1 (5 bases). The germline CDR1 and CDR2 sequences are SGDLS and YYNGEE. CDR3 length equals 15 residues. V dropped 3 bases and J dropped 9 bases, with 16 bases sitting between them. The CDR3 nucleotides are TGTGCCAGCAGCGCATCAGGGTCTAGTCTTTCACCCCTCCACTTT. This translates into CASSASGSSLSPLHF.

This chain connects TRBV7-9 to TRBJ1-1; maybe TRBD1 (6 bases). CDR1 and CDR2 (germline): SEHNR, FQNEAQ (reference sequence). V was cut by 6 bases and J by 2 bases, with 13 bases left in between. The CDR3 totals 14 residues. The CDR3 is CASRPGQPNTEAFF. DNA for the CDR3: TGTGCCAGCAGACCAGGACAGCCAAACACTGAAGCTTTCTTT.

The V call is TRBV7-9, the J call TRBJ2-7; 8 nucleotides match TRBD1. Germline-derived CDR1 and CDR2 are SEHNR and FQNEAQ (reference sequence). V gave up 1 base and J gave up 0 bases; unmatched junction bases: 2. The CDR3 has 15 amino acids. CDR3 sequence: CASSLDRGISYEQYF. The CDR3 nucleotides read TGTGCCAGCAGCTTAGACAGGGGGATCTCCTACGAGCAGTACTTC.

The V call is TRBV20-1, the J call TRBJ1-3; D remains unclear. Germline V gene lookup returns CDR1 DFQATT and CDR2 SNEGSKA (reference sequence). CDR3 length: 11 amino acids. V lost 6 bases and J 4 bases, leaving 7 bases between the germline ends. The CDR3 DNA is TGCAGTGCATTACGGGGAAACACCATATATTTT. It specifies CSALRGNTIYF.

On this clone itself: Its ends do not fully match the called genes, so a read error is possible. The CDR3 coding sequence is TGTGCTAGCAGCTTCGGACTGTACAATGAGCAGTTCTTC. Amino acid sequence: CASSFGLYNEQFF. The chain has TRBV7-7 and TRBJ2-1; maybe TRBD2 (5 bases). Germline lookup yields CDR1 SSHAT and CDR2 FNYEAQ (reference sequence). The CDR3 loop spans 13 amino acids.

The chain uses TRBV19 and TRBJ1-1; D is perhaps TRBD1 (5 bases). Germline CDR1 LNHDA, CDR2 SQIVND (reference sequence). The CDR3 has 11 amino acids. The V end was cut by 8 bases, the J end by 11 bases, with 15 bases between. CDR3 loop: CASVLGGRAFF. The CDR3 nucleotides read TGTGCCAGTGTTCTGGGGGGGAGGGCTTTCTTT.

This clone appeared a single time. This chain links TRBV27 with TRBJ2-1; TRBD2 aligns across 10 bases. V shed 5 bases, J shed 5 bases, and the junction held 6 bases outside the gene matches. This CDR3 is built from 15 residues. The germline V gene has CDR1 MNHEY and CDR2 SMNVEV (reference sequence). This chain's CDR3 is CASSGLAGANNEQFF. The CDR3, as DNA: TGTGCCAGCAGTGGGCTAGCGGGAGCCAACAATGAGCAGTTCTTC.

This clone was recorded once. Here the CDR3 reads CASSFGGPGTDTQYF. CDR3 bases: TGTGCCAGCAGCTTCGGGGGGCCGGGCACAGATACGCAGTATTTT. This chain uses TRBV7-9 with TRBJ2-3, with D possibly TRBD2 on 7 matching bases. Trimming cost V 3 bases and J 1 base, with 11 bases left between them. Germline assignment: CDR1 SEHNR and CDR2 FQNEAQ (reference sequence). CDR3 length: 15 residues.

The chain couples TRBV11-2 to TRBJ2-3; 14 bases are shared with TRBD2. Germline assignment: CDR1 SGHAT and CDR2 FQNNGV. V lost 1 base, J lost 4 bases, and 4 bases stayed unmatched. CDR3 length: 17 residues. The CDR3 DNA sequence: TGTGCCAGCAGCTTAGCGGGGACTAGCGGGGGCGCAGATACGCAGTATTTT. This codes for CASSLAGTSGGADTQYF.

The rearrangement uses TRBV28 and TRBJ2-3; TRBD1 matches at 8 bases. The germline gives CDR1 MDHEN, CDR2 SYDVKM. V lost 5 bases and J lost 3; bases outside the gene matches: 4. The CDR3 sequence is 14 residues long. The CDR3 nucleotides read TGTGCCAGCAGTGCGACAGGGGTAACAGATACGCAGTATTTT. Protein: CASSATGVTDTQYF.

This chain connects TRBV4-1 to TRBJ1-4; D call uncertain. The CDR3 runs to 17 residues. Trimming pared 6 bases from V and 3 bases from J, leaving 20 bases between. Germline V CDR1 and CDR2: MGHRA, YSYEKL. DNA for the CDR3: TGCGCCAGCAGTCTTAACGATCCCGGGGTGGCTAATGAAAAACTGTTTTTT. Translating it yields CASSLNDPGVANEKLFF.

The J gene is TRBJ2-6, the V gene TRBV5-1; D is perhaps TRBD1 (5 bases). V was shortened by 5 bases and J by 0 bases, with 9 bases between the two germline ends. CDR1 and CDR2 (germline): SGHRS, YFSETQ. CDR3 size: 15 residues. The CDR3 loop reads CASSTQGSGANVLTF. DNA for the CDR3: TGCGCCAGCAGTACTCAGGGCTCTGGGGCCAACGTCCTGACTTTC.

The chain uses TRBV7-9 and TRBJ2-1, with 14 bases that match TRBD2. V was clipped by 3 bases and J by 8 bases; unmatched bases: 3. This CDR3 has 15 residues. Germline CDR1 reads SEHNR; CDR2 reads FQNEAQ (reference sequence). The CDR3, as DNA: TGTGCCAGCAGCTTCGGACTAGCGGGAGGCCATGAGCAGTTCTTC. Protein product: CASSFGLAGGHEQFF.

This chain links TRBV4-2 with TRBJ1-4, with TRBD1 matching over 7 bases. After removal of 8 bases from V and 6 bases from J, the junction contained 9 bases not matched to a gene. Looked up from germline, CDR1 is LGHNA and CDR2 is YNFKEQ. The CDR3 is 14 residues long. The CDR3 region has the DNA TGTGCCAGCGGCAAGGGGGCTGAGTATGAAAAACTGTTTTTT. This encodes CASGKGAEYEKLFF.

This CDR3 is CSVEVGRGQPQHF. The CDR3 DNA reads TGCAGCGTTGAAGTAGGCAGGGGTCAGCCCCAGCATTTT. This chain joins TRBV29-1 and TRBJ1-5; tentative D call: TRBD1 (6 bases). V was pared by 1 base and J by 6 bases, with 10 bases between. Looked up from germline, CDR1 is SQVTM and CDR2 is ANQGSEA. The CDR3 runs 13 residues.

This rearrangement joins TRBV7-2 to TRBJ1-6; a weak D match, TRBD1 (6 bases). Per the germline V gene, CDR1 is SGHTA and CDR2 is FQGNSA. The CDR3 is 16 amino acids. V shed 5 bases and J shed 10 bases, with 21 bases lying between them. The CDR3 is CASSPRSGGRKSPLHF. In nucleotides, the CDR3 is TGTGCCAGCAGCCCTCGATCCGGGGGGCGCAAATCACCCCTCCACTTT.

J is TRBJ2-4 and V is TRBV27, with 7 bases matching TRBD1. V trimming: 4 bases; J trimming: 2 bases; junction bases outside the gene matches: 8. The germline V gene has CDR1 MNHEY and CDR2 SMNVEV (reference sequence). This CDR3 is 16 amino acids long. The CDR3 DNA sequence: TGTGCCAGCAGTTCGGGACAGTTAGGGACCAAAAACATTCAGTACTTC. This gives the protein CASSSGQLGTKNIQYF.